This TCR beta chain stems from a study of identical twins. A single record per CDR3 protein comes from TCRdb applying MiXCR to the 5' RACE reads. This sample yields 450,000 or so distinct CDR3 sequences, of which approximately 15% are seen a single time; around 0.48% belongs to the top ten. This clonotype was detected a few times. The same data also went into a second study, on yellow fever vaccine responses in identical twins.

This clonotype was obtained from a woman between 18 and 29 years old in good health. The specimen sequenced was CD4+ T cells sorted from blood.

The DNA for the CDR3 is TGTGCCAGCAGCTTCACGGGACTCCAGAACACCGGGGAGCTGTTTTTT. This encodes CASSFTGLQNTGELFF. J is TRBJ2-2 and V is TRBV11-3; a weak D match, TRBD2 (6 bases). CDR3 length: 16 residues. Germline CDR1 SGHNT, CDR2 YENEEA. Trimming shortened V by 3 bases and J by 1 base, and 12 bases separated the two germline ends.